Described below is a single T cell receptor beta chain sequence and its context. Time point denoted: baseline, week 1 (first vaccination visit). Documented treatment: pre-vaccination baseline after standard-of-care therapy. This record belongs to a study of a mutant IDH1 vaccine in newly diagnosed glioma. TCRdb's table, derived via immunoSEQ multiplex PCR, lists solely in-frame clones and lacks some. The data contain about 34,000 clones, approximately 80% of them singletons. CDR3 length: 13 residues. Germline trimming cut 6 bases from V and 5 bases from J; bases unmatched to any gene: 4. Germline V gene sequence: CDR1 MGHDK, CDR2 SYGVNS.

The specimen was peripheral blood mononuclear cells (PBMCs), collected from a glioma patient treated with radiotherapy, temozolomide or both. This chain links TRBV25-1 with TRBJ1-1; 9 bases agree with TRBD1. The clonotype originates from a man aged 50 to 60 with glioma. Some clones in this sample may be carry-over from other donors' samples. CDR3 bases: TGTGCCAGCAGACGGACAGGGGAGACTGAAGCTTTCTTT. This sequence encodes CASRRTGETEAFF.